This T cell receptor beta chain was recorded in a study of monozygotic twins with inflammatory bowel disease (dated by TCRdb to between 2018 and 2021). Regarding the study in general: A total of 28 monozygotic twin pairs were included in the full study, comprising nine German pairs (four IBD-concordant, five IBD-discordant) and 19 IBD-discordant Danish pairs. The search for disease-associated traits relied mainly on comparing, within discordant pairs, IBD patients with their genetically identical healthy co-twins. Each individual had, on average, about 151 000 unique TCRalpha sequences and 181 000 unique TCRbeta sequences available for analysis. General conclusions and limits of the study: Compared with healthy twins, IBD patients shared fewer clonotypes with other individuals, and the difference was most pronounced in patients with signs of disease activity. Because patients were on differing immunosuppressive treatments, the repertoires may have picked up extra background noise and inter-individual variability. Concordant and discordant twins showed no difference in repertoire similarity, possibly because of limited statistical power. A decrease in TCRbeta repertoire diversity, as measured by inverse Simpson index, was observed in IBD patients compared with their healthy co-twins. No single strong signal or clonotype linked to IBD turned up in the results, so the idea that one exists was not supported. Different T cell subtypes could not be distinguished in the analysis.

Remarks on this clonotype: No antigen is known for it.

The method was 5' RACE. Preparation of each TCR library used around 3.5 ug of total RNA. For each sample, cDNA synthesis with SMARTScribe reverse transcriptase was split into eight separate reactions. During cDNA synthesis, unique molecular identifiers containing a 6-nucleotide sample barcode were introduced by template switching. Amplification of TCRalpha and TCRbeta cDNA involved two nested PCRs of 16 and 9 cycles, and each PCR was followed by bead purification. Before amplification, the cDNA was treated with uracil DNA-glycosylase and purified using the QIAquick PCR purification kit. The second PCR was the step at which Illumina TruSeq-compatible adapters and sample-specific barcodes were added. Library quality and concentration were assessed using TapeStation and Qubit, and roughly 5.5 ng of each library was pooled. Pooled libraries were sequenced on an Illumina HiSeq2500 single-index Rapid Run with 2 x 100 bp reads and custom sequencing primers. As for how the authors treated the data: MiGEC version 1.2.6 was used for UMI-based consensus assembly, which corrected PCR and sequencing errors. MiXCR version 2.1.1 handled V(D)J alignment, clonotype assembly and CDR3 extraction. Gene usage, clonotype sharing and MAIT/NKT TCR abundance were normalised by analysing the top 1000, 10 000 and 20 000 clonotypes per sample. Diversity was computed as the inverse Simpson index with the vegan R package after downsampling to 27 000 UMIs. Paired Mann-Whitney U tests were applied to discordant twin pairs, and Benjamini-Hochberg correction was used for multiple testing. TCRdb reanalyzed the reads, keeping one entry per CDR3 protein sequence and omitting DNA. Clone size and V and J calls follow TCRdb, not the original study. The table for this sample lists approximately 210,000 distinct CDR3 sequences. Roughly 8% of the sample is taken by the ten largest.

From each donor, an approximately 2.7 ml peripheral blood sample was collected into PAXgene tubes and kept at -80 degrees C. Without T cell sorting, total RNA was isolated from whole blood using the PAXgene blood miRNA kit on an automated QIAcube. Deep TCRalpha and TCRbeta repertoire profiling with unique molecular barcoding was performed on peripheral blood of monozygotic twin pairs concordant or discordant for inflammatory bowel disease. For every twin pair, smoking habits were documented, and each individual was categorised as a current, former or never smoker. The receptor was derived from a human donor with ulcerative colitis or Crohn's disease, or a healthy co-twin of an affected twin (not recorded which). Sample: blood.

CDR3 reads: CASSTVGQPLEAFF. The chain uses TRBV5-1 and TRBJ1-1; TCRdb calls TRBD1, which cannot be checked without DNA. CDR1 SGHRS and CDR2 YFSETQ are derived from the germline V gene. The CDR3 sequence holds 14 residues, the cysteine and phenylalanine included. No DNA is recorded.